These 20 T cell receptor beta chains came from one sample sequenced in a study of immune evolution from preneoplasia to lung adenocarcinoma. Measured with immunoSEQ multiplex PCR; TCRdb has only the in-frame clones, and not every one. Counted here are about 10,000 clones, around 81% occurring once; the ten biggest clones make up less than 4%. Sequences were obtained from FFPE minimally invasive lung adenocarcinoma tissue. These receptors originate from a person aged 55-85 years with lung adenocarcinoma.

CDR3 in amino acids: CASSHGQGREKLFF. The CDR3 nucleotides are TGCGCCAGCAGCCATGGACAGGGTAGGGAAAAACTGTTTTTT. The V and J genes are TRBV4-1 and TRBJ1-4; 8 bases line up with TRBD1. J was trimmed by 8 bases and V by 3 bases; bases with no gene match: 5. CDR1 and CDR2 (germline): MGHRA, YSYEKL. The CDR3 totals 14 residues.

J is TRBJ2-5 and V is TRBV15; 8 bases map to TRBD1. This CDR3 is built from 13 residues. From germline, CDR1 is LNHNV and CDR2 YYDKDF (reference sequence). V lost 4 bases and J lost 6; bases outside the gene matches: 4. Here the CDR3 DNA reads TGTGCCACCAGCAAGGACAGGGAGAAGACCCAGTACTTC. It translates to CATSKDREKTQYF.

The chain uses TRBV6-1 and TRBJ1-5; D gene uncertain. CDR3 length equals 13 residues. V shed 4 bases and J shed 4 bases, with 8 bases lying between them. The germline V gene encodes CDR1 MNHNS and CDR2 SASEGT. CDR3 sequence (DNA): TGTGCCAGCAGTGTGCGGTTGAATCAGCCCCAGCATTTT. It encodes CASSVRLNQPQHF.

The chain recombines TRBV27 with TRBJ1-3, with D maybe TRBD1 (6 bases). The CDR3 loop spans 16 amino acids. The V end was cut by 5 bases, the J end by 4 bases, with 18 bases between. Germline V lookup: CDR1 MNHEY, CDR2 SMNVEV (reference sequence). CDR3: CASSPAQGIVGNTIYF. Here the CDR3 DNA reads TGTGCCAGCAGTCCGGCACAGGGCATTGTGGGAAACACCATATATTTT.

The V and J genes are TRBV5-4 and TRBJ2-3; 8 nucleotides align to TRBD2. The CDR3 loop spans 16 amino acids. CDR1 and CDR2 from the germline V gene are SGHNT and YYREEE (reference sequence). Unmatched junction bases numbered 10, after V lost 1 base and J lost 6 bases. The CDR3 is CASSLKGLAAQDTQYF. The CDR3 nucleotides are TGTGCCAGCAGCTTGAAAGGACTAGCAGCACAGGATACGCAGTATTTT.

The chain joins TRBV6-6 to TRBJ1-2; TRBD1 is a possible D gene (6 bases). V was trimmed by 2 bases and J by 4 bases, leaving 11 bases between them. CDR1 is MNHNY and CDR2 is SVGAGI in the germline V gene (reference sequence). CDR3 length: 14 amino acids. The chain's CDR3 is CASSYGGGLYGYTF. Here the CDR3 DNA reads TGTGCCAGCAGTTACGGGGGGGGCCTCTATGGCTACACCTTC.

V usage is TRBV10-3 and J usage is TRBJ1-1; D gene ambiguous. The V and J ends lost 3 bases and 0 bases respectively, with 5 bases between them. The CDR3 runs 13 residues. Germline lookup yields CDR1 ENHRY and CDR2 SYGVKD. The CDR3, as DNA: TGTGCCATCAGTGAAGAGATGAACACTGAAGCTTTCTTT. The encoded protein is CAISEEMNTEAFF.

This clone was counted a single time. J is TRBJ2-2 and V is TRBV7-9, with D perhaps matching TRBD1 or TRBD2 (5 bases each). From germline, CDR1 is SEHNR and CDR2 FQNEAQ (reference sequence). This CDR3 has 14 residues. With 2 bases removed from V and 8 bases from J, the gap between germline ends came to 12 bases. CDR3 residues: CASSLSSKGGELFF. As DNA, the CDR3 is TGTGCCAGCAGCTTATCTAGCAAGGGGGGGGAGCTGTTTTTT.

The CDR3 coding sequence is TGTGCCATTACGCCCCTAAGGCGGGAAAACTCCTACGAGCAGTACTTC. Translating gives CAITPLRRENSYEQYF. The chain couples TRBV7-8 to TRBJ2-7, with D tentatively TRBD2 (6 bases). The CDR3 spans 16 residues. Per the germline V gene, CDR1 is SGHVS and CDR2 is FQNEAQ. Between the trimmed V and J ends, which lost 10 bases and 0 bases, there was a span of 22 bases.

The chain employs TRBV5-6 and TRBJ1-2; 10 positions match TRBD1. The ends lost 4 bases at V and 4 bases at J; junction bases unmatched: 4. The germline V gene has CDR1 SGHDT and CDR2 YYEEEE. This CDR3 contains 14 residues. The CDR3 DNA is TGTGCCAGCAGCCGACAGGGGGCGCGCTATGGCTACACCTTC. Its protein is CASSRQGARYGYTF.

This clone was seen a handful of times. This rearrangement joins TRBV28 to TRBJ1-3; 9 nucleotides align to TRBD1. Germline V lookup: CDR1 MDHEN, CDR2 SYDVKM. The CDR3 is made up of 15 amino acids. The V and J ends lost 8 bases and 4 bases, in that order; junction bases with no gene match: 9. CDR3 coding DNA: TGTGCCAGCTTACCCGGGACAGGGACCGGAAACACCATATATTTT. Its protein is CASLPGTGTGNTIYF. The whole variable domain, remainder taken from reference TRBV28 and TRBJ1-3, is DVKVTQSSRYLVKRTGEKVFLECVQDMDHENMFWYRQDPGLGLRLIYFSYDVKMKEKGDIPEGYSVSREKKERFSLILESASTNQTSMYLCASLPGTGTGNTIYFGEGSWLTVV.

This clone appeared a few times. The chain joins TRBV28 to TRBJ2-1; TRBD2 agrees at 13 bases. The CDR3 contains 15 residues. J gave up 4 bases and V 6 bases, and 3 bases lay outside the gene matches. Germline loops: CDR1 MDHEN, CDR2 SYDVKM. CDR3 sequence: CASSLGLAGYNEQFF. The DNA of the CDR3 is TGTGCCAGCAGCCTGGGACTAGCGGGATACAATGAGCAGTTCTTC.

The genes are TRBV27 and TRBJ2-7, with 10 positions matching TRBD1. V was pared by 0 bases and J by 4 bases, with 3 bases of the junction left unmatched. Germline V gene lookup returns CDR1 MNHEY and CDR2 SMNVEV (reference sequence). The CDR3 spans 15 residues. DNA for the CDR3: TGTGCCAGCAGTTTATCATGGGACAGGGGTTACGAGCAGTACTTC. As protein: CASSLSWDRGYEQYF.

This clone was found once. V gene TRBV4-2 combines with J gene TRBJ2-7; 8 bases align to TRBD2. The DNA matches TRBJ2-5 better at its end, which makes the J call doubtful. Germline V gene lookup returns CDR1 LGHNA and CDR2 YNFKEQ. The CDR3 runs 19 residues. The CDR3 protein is CASSQEGTRNRPSQETQYF. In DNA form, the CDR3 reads TGTGCCAGCAGCCAAGAGGGGACTAGGAATAGGCCAAGCCAAGAGACCCAGTACTTC.

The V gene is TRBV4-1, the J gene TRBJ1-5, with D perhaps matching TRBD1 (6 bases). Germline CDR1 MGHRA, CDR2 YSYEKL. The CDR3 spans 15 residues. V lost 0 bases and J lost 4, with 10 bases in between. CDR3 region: CASSQEGGGNQPQHF. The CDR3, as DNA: TGCGCCAGCAGCCAAGAGGGGGGCGGAAATCAGCCCCAGCATTTT.

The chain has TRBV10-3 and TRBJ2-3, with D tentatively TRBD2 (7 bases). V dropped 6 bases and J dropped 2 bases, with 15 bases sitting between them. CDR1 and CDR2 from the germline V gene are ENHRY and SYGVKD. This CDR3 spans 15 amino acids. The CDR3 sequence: CAIREGGAFTDTQYF. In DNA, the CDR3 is TGTGCCATCAGGGAGGGGGGGGCCTTCACAGATACGCAGTATTTT.

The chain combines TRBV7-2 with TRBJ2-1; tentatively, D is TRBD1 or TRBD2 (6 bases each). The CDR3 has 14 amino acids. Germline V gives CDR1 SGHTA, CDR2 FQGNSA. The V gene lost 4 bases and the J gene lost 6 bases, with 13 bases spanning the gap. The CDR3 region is CASSSKGGGNEQFF. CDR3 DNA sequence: TGTGCCAGCAGCTCGAAGGGGGGAGGCAATGAGCAGTTCTTC.

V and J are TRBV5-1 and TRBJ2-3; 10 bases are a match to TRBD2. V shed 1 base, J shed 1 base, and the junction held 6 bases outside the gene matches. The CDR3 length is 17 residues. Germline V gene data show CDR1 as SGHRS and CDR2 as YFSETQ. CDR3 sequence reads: CASSLNSAGGGTDTQYF. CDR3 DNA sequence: TGCGCCAGCAGCTTGAACTCAGCGGGGGGGGGCACAGATACGCAGTATTTT.

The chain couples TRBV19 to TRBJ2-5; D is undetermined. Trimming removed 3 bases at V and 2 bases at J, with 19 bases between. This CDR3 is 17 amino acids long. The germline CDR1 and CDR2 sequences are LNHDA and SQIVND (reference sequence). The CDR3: CASSIAFTVATQETQYF. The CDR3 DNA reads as TGTGCCAGTAGTATTGCGTTTACTGTCGCGACGCAAGAGACCCAGTACTTC. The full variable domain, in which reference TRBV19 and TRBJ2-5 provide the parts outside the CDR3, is DGGITQSPKYLFRKEGQNVTLSCEQNLNHDAMYWYRQDPGQGLRLIYYSQIVNDFQKGDIAEGYSVSREKKESFPLTVTSAQKNPTAFYLCASSIAFTVATQETQYFGPGTRLLVL.

CDR3 nucleotide sequence: TGTGCCAGCAGTGAAGCGCTCTGGGGGACCCAGTACTTC. Encoded protein: CASSEALWGTQYF. This chain uses TRBV6-1 with TRBJ2-5, with D hard to call. This CDR3 is built from 13 residues. Germline CDR1 and CDR2: MNHNS and SASEGT. V was trimmed by 0 bases and J by 7 bases, leaving 9 bases between them.